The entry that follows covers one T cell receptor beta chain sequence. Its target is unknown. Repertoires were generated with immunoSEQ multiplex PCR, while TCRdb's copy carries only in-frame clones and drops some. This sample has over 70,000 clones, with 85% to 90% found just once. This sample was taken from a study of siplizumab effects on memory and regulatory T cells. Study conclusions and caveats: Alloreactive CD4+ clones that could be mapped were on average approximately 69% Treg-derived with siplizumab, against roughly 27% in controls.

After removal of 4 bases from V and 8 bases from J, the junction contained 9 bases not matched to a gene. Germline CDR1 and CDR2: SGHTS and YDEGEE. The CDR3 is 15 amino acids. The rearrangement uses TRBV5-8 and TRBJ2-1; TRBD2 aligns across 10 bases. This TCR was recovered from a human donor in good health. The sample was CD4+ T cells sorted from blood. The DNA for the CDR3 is TGTGCCAGCAGCGGGGAGCGGGAGGGCCGGGATGAGCAGTTCTTC. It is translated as CASSGEREGRDEQFF.